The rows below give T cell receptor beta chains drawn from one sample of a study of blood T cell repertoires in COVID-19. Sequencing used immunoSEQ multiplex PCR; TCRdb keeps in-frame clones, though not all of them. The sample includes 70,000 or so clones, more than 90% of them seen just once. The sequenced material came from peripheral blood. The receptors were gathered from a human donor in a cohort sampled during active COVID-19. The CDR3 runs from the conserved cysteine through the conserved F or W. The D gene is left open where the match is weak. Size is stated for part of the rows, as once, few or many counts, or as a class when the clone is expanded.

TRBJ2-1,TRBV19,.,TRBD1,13,TGTGCCAGTAGCTCGACAGGGGGCAGTGAGCAGTTCTTC,CASSSTGGSEQFF
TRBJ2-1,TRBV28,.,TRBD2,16,TGTGCCAGCAGGCTCGGGACTAGCGGGAGGAGAGACGAGCAGTTCTTC,CASRLGTSGRRDEQFF
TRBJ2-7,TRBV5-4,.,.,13,TGTGCCAGCAGCCTAGATCCGACCTACGAGCAGTACTTC,CASSLDPTYEQYF
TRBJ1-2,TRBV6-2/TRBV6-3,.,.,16,TGTGCCAGCAGTTACCCGACCGGCCAGGGGTACTATGGCTACACCTTC,CASSYPTGQGYYGYTF
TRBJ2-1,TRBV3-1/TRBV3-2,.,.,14,TGTGCCAGCAGCCAACAGGGAGGTAGTACAAGGCAGTTCTTC,CASSQQGGSTRQFF
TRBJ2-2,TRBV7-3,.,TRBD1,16,TGTGCCAGCAGCTCCCCGGGACAGGGAAGTACCGGGGAGCTGTTTTTT,CASSSPGQGSTGELFF
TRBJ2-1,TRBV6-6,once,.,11,TGTGCCAGCAGTTACGCAGTTTGGCAGTTCTTC,CASSYAVWQFF
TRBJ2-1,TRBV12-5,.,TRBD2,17,TGTGCTAGTGGTCGATTTCTACTAGCGGGAGAGGACAATGAGCAGTTCTTC,CASGRFLLAGEDNEQFF
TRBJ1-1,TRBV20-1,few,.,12,TGCAGTGCTAGTCCACTAGGCCCTGAAGCTTTCTTT,CSASPLGPEAFF
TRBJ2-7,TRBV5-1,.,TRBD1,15,TGCGCCAGCAGCTCAGGGACAGGGGGCATCTACGAGCAGTACTTC,CASSSGTGGIYEQYF
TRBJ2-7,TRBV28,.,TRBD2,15,TGTGCCAGCAGTTTATATGCTAGCGGGAGTGGTGAGCAGTACTTC,CASSLYASGSGEQYF
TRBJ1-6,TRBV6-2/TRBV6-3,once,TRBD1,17,TGTGCCAGCAGTTACCAACAGGGGGAGCGCTATAATTCACCCCTCCACTTT,CASSYQQGERYNSPLHF
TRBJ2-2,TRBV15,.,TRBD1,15,TGTGCCACCAGCAGGGTAAAACAGGGGCTTGCGGAGCTGTTTTTT,CATSRVKQGLAELFF
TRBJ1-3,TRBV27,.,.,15,TGTGCCAGCAGTACATCGACAGGTTTGGGAAACACCATATATTTT,CASSTSTGLGNTIYF
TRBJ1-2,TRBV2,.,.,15,TGTGCCAGCAAAATATCTCTACAGGCTAACTATGGCTACACCTTC,CASKISLQANYGYTF
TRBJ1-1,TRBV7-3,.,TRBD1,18,TGTGCCAGCAGCAACGACCCGGACAGGGGGGTAACGAACACTGAAGCTTTCTTT,CASSNDPDRGVTNTEAFF
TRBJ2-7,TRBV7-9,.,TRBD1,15,TGTGCCAGCAGCTTAGGATGGGACAGGAATAACGAGCAGTACTTC,CASSLGWDRNNEQYF
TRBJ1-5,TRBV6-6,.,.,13,TGTGCCAGCAGGGGGCTAAGCAATCAGCCCCAGCATTTT,CASRGLSNQPQHF
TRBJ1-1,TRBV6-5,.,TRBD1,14,TGTGCCAGCACGGGACAGGGGGCAGACACTGAAGCTTTCTTT,CASTGQGADTEAFF
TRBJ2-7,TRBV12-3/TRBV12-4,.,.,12,TGTGCCAGCAGAAGGGACAACTACGAGCAGTACTTC,CASRRDNYEQYF
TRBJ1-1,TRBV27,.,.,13,TGTGCCAGCAGTACCCCCAGGCGCGAGGGTGCTTTCTTT,CASSTPRREGAFF
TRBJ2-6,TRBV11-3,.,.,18,TGTGCCAGCAGCCCGTCGGAGCGTGGGGGGTCTGGGGCCAACGTCCTGACTTTC,CASSPSERGGSGANVLTF
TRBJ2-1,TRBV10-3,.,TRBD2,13,TGTGCCACCGGGACTAGCGGCTACAATGAGCAGTTCTTC,CATGTSGYNEQFF
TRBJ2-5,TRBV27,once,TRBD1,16,TGTGCCAGCAGCCGCCCCGGGACAGCGAAACAAGAGACCCAGTACTTC,CASSRPGTAKQETQYF
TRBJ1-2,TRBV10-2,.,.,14,TGCGCCAGCAGTGAGTCGGGGGGGAACTATGGCTACACCTTC,CASSESGGNYGYTF
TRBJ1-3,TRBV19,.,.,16,TGTGCCAGTAGTATTTCCGGAGCGTCATCTGGAAACACCATATATTTT,CASSISGASSGNTIYF
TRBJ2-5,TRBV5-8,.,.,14,TGTGCCAGCAGCATCACAGGGTCTCTCGGGGCCCAGTACTTC,CASSITGSLGAQYF
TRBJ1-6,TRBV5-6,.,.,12,TGTGCCAGCAGCGTAAATAATTCACCCCTCCACTTT,CASSVNNSPLHF
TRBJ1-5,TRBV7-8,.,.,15,TGTGCCAGCAGCTTAACGCAGGGGATTACGGCGCCCCAGCATTTT,CASSLTQGITAPQHF
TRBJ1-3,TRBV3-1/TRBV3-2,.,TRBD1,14,TGTGCCAGCAGCCTGGGACAGGCTGGAAACACCATATATTTT,CASSLGQAGNTIYF
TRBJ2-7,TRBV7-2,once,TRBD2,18,TGTGCCAGCAGCTTAGCGGGGGACGGGCGCGGGAGGCCCGGCGAGCAGTACTTC,CASSLAGDGRGRPGEQYF
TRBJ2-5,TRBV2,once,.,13,TGTGCCAGCAGAGGTGCAGGGATCGAGACCCAGTACTTC,CASRGAGIETQYF
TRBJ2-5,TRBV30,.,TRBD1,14,TGTGCCTGGAGGGGAGGACAGGGCCGAGAGACCCAGTACTTC,CAWRGGQGRETQYF
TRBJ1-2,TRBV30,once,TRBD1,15,TGTGCCTGGATCCGCGCCGTGGGACAGGGCAATGGCTACACCTTC,CAWIRAVGQGNGYTF
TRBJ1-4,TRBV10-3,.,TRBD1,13,TGTGCCACCCAACAGGGGGCTAATGAAAAACTGTTTTTT,CATQQGANEKLFF
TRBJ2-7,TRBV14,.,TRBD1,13,TGTGCCAGCAGCCGAGACAGGGGCAACGAGCAGTACTTC,CASSRDRGNEQYF
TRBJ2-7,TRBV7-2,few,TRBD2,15,TGTGCCAGCAGCTTATCCAGCGGGAGAGCCTACGAGCAGTACTTC,CASSLSSGRAYEQYF
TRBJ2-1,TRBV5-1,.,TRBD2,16,TGCGCCAGCAGCATATGGACTAGCGGGCCCATCGATGAGCAGTTCTTC,CASSIWTSGPIDEQFF
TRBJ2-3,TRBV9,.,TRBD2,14,TGTGCCAGCTCCTTGGGCGGGAGAGCAGATACGCAGTATTTT,CASSLGGRADTQYF
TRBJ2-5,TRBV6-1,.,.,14,TGTGCCAGCAGTGAAGTTGTCGGCCAAGAGACCCAGTACTTC,CASSEVVGQETQYF
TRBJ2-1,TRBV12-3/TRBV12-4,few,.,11,TGTGCCAGCAGTTTGGCGGGGCAAGAGTTCTTC,CASSLAGQEFF
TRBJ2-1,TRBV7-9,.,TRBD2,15,TGTGCCAGCAGCCGTAGCGGGAGGACCTACAATGAGCAGTTCTTC,CASSRSGRTYNEQFF
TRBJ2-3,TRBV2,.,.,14,TGTGCCAGCAGCTCCGCCCAGCGGGCAGATACGCAGTATTTT,CASSSAQRADTQYF
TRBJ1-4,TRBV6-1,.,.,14,TGTGCCAGCAGTGAGTGGACGGGAGGAGGAAAACTGTTTTTT,CASSEWTGGGKLFF
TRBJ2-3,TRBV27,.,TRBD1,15,TGTGCCAGCAACTTCTTAGGGACAGGGAGGGATACGCAGTATTTT,CASNFLGTGRDTQYF